This TCR beta chain came from a study of OX40 agonist ivuxolimab in advanced cancers. Background on the whole study: The costimulatory receptor OX40 (CD134) was targeted by ivuxolimab, a fully human IgG2 agonistic monoclonal antibody. Intravenous ivuxolimab was administered to patients every 2 weeks at six dose levels: 0.01, 0.1, 0.3, 1.5, 3 and 10 mg/kg. Of the approximately 50 patients in dose escalation, about 20 had hepatocellular carcinoma, around 15 had melanoma, 9 had renal cell carcinoma and 9 had head and neck cancer. In the dose-escalation cohort, more than 75% of patients were male, and the mean age was approximately 60 years, with a range of 23 to 79. Patients were allowed to have had prior anti-PD-1, anti-PD-L1 or anti-CTLA-4 therapy, and around 41% of the dose-escalation patients had previously received checkpoint inhibitors. Partial responses were achieved by three dose-escalation patients, of whom one had hepatocellular carcinoma and two had cutaneous melanoma. The purpose of peripheral TCRbeta sequencing was to test whether ivuxolimab changed TCR sequence diversity and led to clonal T-cell expansion. The paper describes the monotherapy dose-escalation part (N ≈ 50 patients) of the phase I trial of ivuxolimab.

Genomic DNA was isolated from the sorted cells so that the TCRbeta CDR3 region could be sequenced. TCRbeta CDR3 regions were sequenced using the immunoSEQ Assay. Not all clones reach the TCRdb copy of this immuneACCESS table, which keeps in-frame sequences only. Checked studies attribute under half of the gap to unresolved V genes and leave the rest unexplained. The sample has around 76,000 clones on record, over 75% of them singletons. The top ten clonotypes cover 0.61% of the sample. The CDR3 holds 15 amino acids from the cysteine to the phenylalanine. Solely the CDR3 DNA is kept, with 45 bases framed from the first base. Sequences SGHAT (CDR1) and FQNNGV (CDR2) are obtained from the germline V gene. V and J lose 0 bases and 4 bases, and a span of 13 bases separates them. Patients with a history of autoimmune disease or receiving systemic immunosuppression were excluded from the trial. In every dose cohort, peripheral blood was drawn for TCR sequencing at baseline, cycle 4 day 1, and cycle 7 day 1. The samples were taken from a phase I, first-in-human, multicenter, open-label dose-escalation trial of ivuxolimab. The trial enrolled adults with locally advanced or metastatic head and neck squamous cell, hepatocellular, melanoma or renal cell carcinoma. Before TCR sequencing, CD4+ and CD8+ T cells were separately sorted from peripheral blood.

With regard to this clone: Its antigen is not yet known. No base qualities exist here, and no much larger clone lies one base off it.

Broad study findings and their caveats: Which antigens the clonally expanded peripheral T cells were specific for was not determined. After ivuxolimab, CD8+ T cells had more expanded clones than CD4+ T cells on average. Low levels of normalized T-cell clonal expansion were also seen in some patients who did not respond. At doses from 0.1 to 3.0 mg/kg, clonal expansion was seen in both CD4+ and CD8+ blood T cells between baseline and week 6. Partial responders in the 0.1-3.0 mg/kg groups had among the lowest normalized peripheral clonal expansion, especially among CD8+ T cells.

This receptor was obtained from an adult with an advanced solid tumor such as melanoma, head and neck, liver or kidney cancer. Here the chain combines TRBV11-2 and TRBJ2-7, and possibly TRBD1, on 5 matching bases. This specimen was CD4+ or CD8+ T cells sorted from blood, taken in a trial of the OX40 agonist ivuxolimab. The nucleotides are TGTGCCAGCAGCTTAGATCTACAGGAAAATTACGAGCAGTACTTC. It translates to CASSLDLQENYEQYF. When the CDR3 is completed using the reference TRBV11-2 and TRBJ2-7 genes on either side, the full variable domain is EAGVAQSPRYKIIEKRQSVAFWCNPISGHATLYWYQQILGQGPKLLIQFQNNGVVDDSQLPKDRFSAERLKGVDSTLKIQPAKLEDSAVYLCASSLDLQENYEQYFGPGTRLTVT.